This TCR beta chain was obtained from a study of T cells in Graves' hyperthyroidism and ophthalmopathy. This CDR3 spans 16 amino acids. CDR1 SGHAT and CDR2 FQNNGV come from the germline V gene. A 10 ml volume of fresh peripheral blood provided the PBMCs. The TCR beta CDR3 regions underwent amplification using RNA transcripts as the source. First-round RT-PCR with HTBI primers amplified the TCR CDR3 region. TCRdb fed the multiplex PCR reads into MiXCR, producing one record per CDR3 protein. The sample shows under 40,000 distinct CDR3 sequences, around 50% of them seen only once. Overall study findings and caveats: Most clonotypes expanded in the thyroid (above 0.001) were also present in blood.

Worth noting for this clonotype: Antigen specificity is unknown. One end of the junction varies from germline; a read error may be responsible.

This chain uses TRBV11-2 with TRBJ2-1; a possible D gene is TRBD2 (6 bases). Sequenced input: blood. This receptor was taken from a woman aged 45-65 years with Graves' hyperthyroidism that later progressed to Graves' ophthalmopathy. The CDR3 sequence: CASNLSRGSSYNEQFF. CDR3 bases: TGTGCCAGCAACTTATCCCGGGGGAGCTCCTACAATGAGCAGTTCTTC.